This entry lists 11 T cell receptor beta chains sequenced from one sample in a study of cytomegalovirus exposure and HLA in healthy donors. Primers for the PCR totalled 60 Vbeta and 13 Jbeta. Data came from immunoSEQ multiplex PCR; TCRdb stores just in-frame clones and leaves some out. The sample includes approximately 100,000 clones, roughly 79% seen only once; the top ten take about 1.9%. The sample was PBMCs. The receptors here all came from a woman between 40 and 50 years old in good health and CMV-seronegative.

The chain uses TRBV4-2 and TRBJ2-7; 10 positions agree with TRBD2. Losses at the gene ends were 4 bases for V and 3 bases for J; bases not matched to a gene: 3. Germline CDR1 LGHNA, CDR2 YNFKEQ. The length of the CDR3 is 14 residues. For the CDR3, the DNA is TGTGCCAGCAGCCTGTCTAGCGGGAGCTACGAGCAGTACTTC. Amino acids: CASSLSSGSYEQYF.

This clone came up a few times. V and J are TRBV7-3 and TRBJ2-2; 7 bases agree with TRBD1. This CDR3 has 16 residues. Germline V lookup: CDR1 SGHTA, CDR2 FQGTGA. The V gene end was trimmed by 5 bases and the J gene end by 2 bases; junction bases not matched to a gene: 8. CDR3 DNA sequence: TGTGCCAGCAGCGCTGAACAGGGGAAAAACACCGGGGAGCTGTTTTTT. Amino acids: CASSAEQGKNTGELFF.

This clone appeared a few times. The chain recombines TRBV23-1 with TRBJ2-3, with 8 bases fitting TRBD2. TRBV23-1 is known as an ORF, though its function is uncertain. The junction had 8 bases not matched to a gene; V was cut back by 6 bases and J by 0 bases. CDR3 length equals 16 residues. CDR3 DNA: TGCGCCAGCAGCTCTCGGGGGGGCAGTAGCACAGATACGCAGTATTTT. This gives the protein CASSSRGGSSTDTQYF.

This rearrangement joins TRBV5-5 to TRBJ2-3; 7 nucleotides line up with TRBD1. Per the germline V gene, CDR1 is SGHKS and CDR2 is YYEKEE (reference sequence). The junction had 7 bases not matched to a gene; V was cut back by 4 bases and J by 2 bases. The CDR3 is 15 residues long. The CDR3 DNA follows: TGTGCCAGCAGCGGGGACAGCCTTTTCACAGATACGCAGTATTTT. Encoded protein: CASSGDSLFTDTQYF. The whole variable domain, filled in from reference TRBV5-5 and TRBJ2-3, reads DAGVTQSPTHLIKTRGQQVTLRCSPISGHKSVSWYQQVLGQGPQFIFQYYEKEERGRGNFPDRFSARQFPNYSSELNVNALLLGDSALYLCASSGDSLFTDTQYFGPGTRLTVL.

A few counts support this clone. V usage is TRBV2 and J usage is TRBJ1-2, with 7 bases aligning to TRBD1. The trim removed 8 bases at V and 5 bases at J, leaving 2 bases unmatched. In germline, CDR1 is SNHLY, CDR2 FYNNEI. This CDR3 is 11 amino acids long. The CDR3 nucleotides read TGTGCCAGCGGGGACAGTTATGGCTACACCTTC. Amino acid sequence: CASGDSYGYTF.

The CDR3 sequence: CAISTSGGLKNIQYF. CDR3 bases: TGTGCCATCAGTACTAGCGGGGGACTAAAAAACATTCAGTACTTC. The chain joins TRBV10-3 to TRBJ2-4, with 11 bases aligning to TRBD2. V lost 5 bases and J lost 4; bases outside the gene matches: 4. Per germline, CDR1 ENHRY and CDR2 SYGVKD. The CDR3 runs to 15 residues.

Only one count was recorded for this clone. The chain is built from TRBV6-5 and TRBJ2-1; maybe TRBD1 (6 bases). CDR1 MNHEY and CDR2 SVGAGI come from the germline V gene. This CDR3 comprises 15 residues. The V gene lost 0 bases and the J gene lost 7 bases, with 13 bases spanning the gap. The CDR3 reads CASSYSGGAGNEQFF. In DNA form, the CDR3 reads TGTGCCAGCAGTTACTCAGGGGGTGCAGGGAATGAGCAGTTCTTC.

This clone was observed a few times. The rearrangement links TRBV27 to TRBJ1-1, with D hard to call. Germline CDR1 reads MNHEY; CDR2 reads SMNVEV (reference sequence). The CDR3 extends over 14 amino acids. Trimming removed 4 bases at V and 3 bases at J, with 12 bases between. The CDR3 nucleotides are TGTGCCAGCAGTTCCTCGAGGCAGTACACTGAAGCTTTCTTT. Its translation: CASSSSRQYTEAFF.

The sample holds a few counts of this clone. The CDR3 DNA reads TGTGCCTGGAGTGTGCAGGGGAATCAGCCCCAGCATTTT. The encoded protein is CAWSVQGNQPQHF. V is TRBV30 and J is TRBJ1-5; D is perhaps TRBD1 (6 bases). This CDR3 has 13 residues. V gave up 0 bases and J gave up 4 bases, with 7 bases separating them. Per germline, CDR1 GTSNPN and CDR2 SVGIG (reference sequence).

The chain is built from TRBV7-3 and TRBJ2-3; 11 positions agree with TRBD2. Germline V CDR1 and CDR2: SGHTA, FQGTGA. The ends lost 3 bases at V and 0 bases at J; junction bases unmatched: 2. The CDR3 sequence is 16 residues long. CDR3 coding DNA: TGTGCCAGCAGCTTGGGGACTAGCGGAAGCACAGATACGCAGTATTTT. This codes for CASSLGTSGSTDTQYF.

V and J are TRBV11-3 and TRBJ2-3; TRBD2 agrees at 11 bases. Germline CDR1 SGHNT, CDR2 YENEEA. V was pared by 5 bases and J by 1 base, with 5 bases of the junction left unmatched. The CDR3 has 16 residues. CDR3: CASSKGTSGRTDTQYF. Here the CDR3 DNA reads TGTGCCAGCAGCAAAGGGACTAGCGGCCGCACAGATACGCAGTATTTT.